This T cell receptor (beta chain) was recovered during a study of blood T cell repertoires in COVID-19. Study in general: Some COVID-19 samples were acute and others convalescent; all came from the United States, Italy and Spain. From T cells, B-cell-depleted T cells, or PBMCs came the material, which was cDNA or gDNA.

CDR3 length: 15 amino acids. V was pared by 2 bases and J by 2 bases, with 13 bases between. Germline CDR1 reads SGHRS; CDR2 reads YFSETQ. Profiling relied on immunoSEQ multiplex PCR, and the TCRdb table lists in-frame clones only, not all of them. The table lists under 60,000 clones, 84% of them singletons. There are a few counts of this clone. The rearrangement uses TRBV5-1 and TRBJ2-5; tentative D call: TRBD2 (5 bases). Sequencing input: peripheral blood. This receptor was identified in a man between 60 and 75 years old with acute or convalescent COVID-19. The CDR3 protein is CASSLGSSGQETQYF. CDR3 DNA sequence: TGCGCCAGCAGCTTAGGGAGTTCGGGGCAAGAGACCCAGTACTTC.